This T cell receptor (beta chain) is from a study of control samples from healthy donors and cancer patients (dated by TCRdb to about 2020). The library came from the immunoSEQ multiplex PCR assay. The table was pulled from immuneACCESS by TCRdb, which kept in-frame rearrangements only. Such tables lose some clones; where checked, under half of the loss comes from unresolved V genes, and the rest has no known cause. The sample table holds some 120,000 clones, of which approximately 90% were seen once. The ten largest clones capture less than 2.5% of the sample. The CDR3 contains 11 residues, cysteine and phenylalanine counted. Only the CDR3 region is kept as DNA, spanning 33 bases read in frame from base 1. V loses 6 bases, J loses 9 bases, and the germline ends lie 9 bases apart. From a lookup of the germline V gene, CDR1 and CDR2 are MNHEY and SVGEGT. Worth noting for this clone: The antigen it recognizes is unknown. Per-base qualities were not stored, and no clone one base away is much larger.

The rearrangement combines TRBV6-2 or TRBV6-3 with TRBJ2-1, with the D segment identity uncertain. Sequenced sample: blood. This sequence was found in a young man in good health. The base sequence is TGTGCCAGCAGCTCCGGTGTTGAGCAGTTCTTC. Its coded protein is CASSSGVEQFF.